Listed here are 5 T cell receptor beta chains from one sample, sequenced in a study of blood T cell repertoires in COVID-19. The table came from immunoSEQ multiplex PCR; TCRdb's copy has only in-frame clones and leaves some out. The sample lists approximately 260,000 clones, approximately 90% occurring once. The specimen sequenced was PBMCs or T cells enriched from blood (not recorded which). The source of these receptors is a woman aged 25 to 39 with acute COVID-19.

This clone has more than one count but fewer than ten. This chain links TRBV21-1 with TRBJ1-2; the D call in the table, TRBD1, was not verified against the DNA. TRBV21-1 is a recognized pseudogene. This CDR3 region has 15 residues. The chain's CDR3 is CASSKVEGAIYGYTF. The CDR3 bases are TGTGCCAGCAGCAAAGTTGAGGGGGCGATCTATGGCTACACCTTC.

To note about this clone: The same CDR3 can be traced to other DNA sequences in this sample. V is TRBV2 and J is TRBJ2-2; D remains ambiguous. The CDR3 totals 12 residues. Trimming stripped 6 bases from V and 3 bases from J, with 5 bases between. Germline values: CDR1 SNHLY, CDR2 FYNNEI. CDR3 DNA: TGTGCCAGCAGACAAGACACCGGGGAGCTGTTTTTT. Translation: CASRQDTGELFF. The full variable domain, completed using reference TRBV2 and TRBJ2-2, is EPEVTQTPSHQVTQMGQEVILRCVPISNHLYFYWYRQILGQKVEFLVSFYNNEISEKSEIFDDQFSVERPDGSNFTLKIRSTKLEDSAMYFCASRQDTGELFFGEGSRLTVL.

This CDR3 is CASSEPGTASGNTIYF. For the CDR3, the DNA is TGTGCCAGCAGTGAGCCAGGGACAGCGTCTGGAAACACCATATATTTT. The genes are TRBV6-2 or TRBV6-3 and TRBJ1-3; TRBD1 matches 7 bases. Trimming cost V 5 bases and J 1 base; bases outside gene matches: 8. The CDR3 extends over 16 amino acids. Germline V lookup: CDR1 MNHEY, CDR2 SVGEGT.

The rearrangement links TRBV5-5 to TRBJ2-2; 7 positions agree with TRBD1. CDR3 size: 14 residues. Germline CDR1 is SGHKS and CDR2 is YYEKEE (reference sequence). V lost 7 bases to trimming and J lost 2 bases; unmatched junction nucleotides: 5. The CDR3: CASGRTGNTGELFF. CDR3 in DNA: TGTGCCAGCGGTCGGACAGGTAACACCGGGGAGCTGTTTTTT.

The J gene is TRBJ2-1, the V gene TRBV18; 8 bases are shared with TRBD1. The V gene's germline CDR1 is KGHSH and CDR2 LQKENI. The CDR3 length is 15 residues. V shed 3 bases, J shed 5 bases, and the junction held 6 bases outside the gene matches. As DNA, the CDR3 is TGTGCCAGCTCACCTAGCAGGGGGCATGACAATGAGCAGTTCTTC. Translated: CASSPSRGHDNEQFF.